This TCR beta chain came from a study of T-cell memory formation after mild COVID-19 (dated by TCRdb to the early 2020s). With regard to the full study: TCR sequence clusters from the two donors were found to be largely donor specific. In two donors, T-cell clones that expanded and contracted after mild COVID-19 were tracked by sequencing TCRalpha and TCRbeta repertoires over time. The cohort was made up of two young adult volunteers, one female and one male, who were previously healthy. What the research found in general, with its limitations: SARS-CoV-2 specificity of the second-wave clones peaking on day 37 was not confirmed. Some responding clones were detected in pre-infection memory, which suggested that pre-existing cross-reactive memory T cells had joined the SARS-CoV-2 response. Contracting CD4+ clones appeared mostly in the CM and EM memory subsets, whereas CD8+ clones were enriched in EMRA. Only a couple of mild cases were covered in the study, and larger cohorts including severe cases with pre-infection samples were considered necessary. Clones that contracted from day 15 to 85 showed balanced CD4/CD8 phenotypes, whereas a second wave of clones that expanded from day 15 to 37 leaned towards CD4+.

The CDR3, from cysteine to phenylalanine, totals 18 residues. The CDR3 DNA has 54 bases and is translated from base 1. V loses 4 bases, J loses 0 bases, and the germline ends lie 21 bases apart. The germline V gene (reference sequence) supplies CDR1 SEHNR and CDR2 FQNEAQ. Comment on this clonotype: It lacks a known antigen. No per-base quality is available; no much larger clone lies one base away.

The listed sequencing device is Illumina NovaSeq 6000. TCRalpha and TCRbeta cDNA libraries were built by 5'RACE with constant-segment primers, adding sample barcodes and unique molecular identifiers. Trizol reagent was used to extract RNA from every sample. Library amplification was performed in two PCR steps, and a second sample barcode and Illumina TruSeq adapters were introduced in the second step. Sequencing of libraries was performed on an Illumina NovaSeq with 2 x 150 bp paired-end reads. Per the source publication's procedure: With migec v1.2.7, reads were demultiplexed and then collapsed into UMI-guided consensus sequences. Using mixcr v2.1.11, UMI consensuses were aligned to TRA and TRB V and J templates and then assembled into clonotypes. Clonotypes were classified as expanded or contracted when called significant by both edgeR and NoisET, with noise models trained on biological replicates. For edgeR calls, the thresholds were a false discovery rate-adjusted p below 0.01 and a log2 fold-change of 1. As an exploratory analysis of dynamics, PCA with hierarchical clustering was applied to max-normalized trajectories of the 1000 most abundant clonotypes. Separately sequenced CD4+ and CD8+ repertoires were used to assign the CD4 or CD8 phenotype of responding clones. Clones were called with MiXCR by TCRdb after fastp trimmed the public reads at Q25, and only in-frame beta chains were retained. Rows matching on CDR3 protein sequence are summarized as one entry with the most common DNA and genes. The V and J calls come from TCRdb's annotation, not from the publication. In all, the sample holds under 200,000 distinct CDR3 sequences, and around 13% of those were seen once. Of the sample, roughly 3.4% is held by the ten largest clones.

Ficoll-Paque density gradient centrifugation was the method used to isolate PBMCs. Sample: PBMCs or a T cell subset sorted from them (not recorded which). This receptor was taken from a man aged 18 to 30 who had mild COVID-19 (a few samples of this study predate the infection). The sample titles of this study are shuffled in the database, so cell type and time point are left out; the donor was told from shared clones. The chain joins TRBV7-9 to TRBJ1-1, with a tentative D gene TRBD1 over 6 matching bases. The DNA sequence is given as TGTGCCAGCAGCTCGCCCACAGGGAGGGGGGCACTGAACACTGAAGCTTTCTTT. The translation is CASSSPTGRGALNTEAFF.